The source of this TCR beta chain is a study of T cells in Graves' hyperthyroidism and ophthalmopathy. Germline CDR1 PRHDT, CDR2 FYEKMQ (reference sequence). The CDR3 is 13 residues long. V gave up 5 bases and J gave up 8 bases, with 13 bases separating them. On this clonotype: As yet, its antigen is unknown.

The study's findings and limits: From stable hyperthyroidism, ophthalmopathy was separated by a 13 V-J model. Progression to ophthalmopathy was predicted a median of about 6.6 months early.

RNA transcripts served as the template for amplifying TCR beta CDR3 regions. The study used the HTBI primer set for a first-round RT-PCR of the TCR CDR3. TCRdb re-called the multiplex PCR reads through MiXCR, storing one row per CDR3 protein. The table shows 490,000 or so distinct CDR3 sequences, with about 20% occurring only once. Specimen: blood. This receptor was taken from a man aged 35 to 55 with Graves' ophthalmopathy. The V call is TRBV13, the J call TRBJ2-1; no reliable D call. CDR3 region: CASSPTGVYEQFF. DNA for the CDR3: TGTGCCAGCAGCCCGACTGGCGTATATGAGCAGTTCTTC.